Below are 28 T cell receptor beta chains sequenced from a single sample in a study of blood T cells in healthy people across ages. PCR was performed a second time for roughly 6 to 12 cycles using a sample-barcoded 5' primer and a J-beta primer mix. TCRdb re-called the 5' RACE reads through MiXCR, storing one row per CDR3 protein. Of hundreds of thousands of distinct CDR3 sequences detected, approximately 31% appear once; the ten largest clones hold 15% to 17%. Material: blood. These receptors originate from a woman of 80 years or more in good health.

V gene TRBV28 combines with J gene TRBJ2-5; D may correspond to TRBD1 or TRBD2 (5 bases each). The CDR3 covers 13 residues. Trimming cost V 6 bases and J 7 bases, with 15 bases left between them. Germline assignment: CDR1 MDHEN and CDR2 SYDVKM. CDR3 coding DNA: TGTGCCAGCAGCTTTCCCGGGACGGCGACCCAGTACTTC. Translated, it gives CASSFPGTATQYF.

The chain employs TRBV20-1 and TRBJ1-2; no definite D call. The CDR3 is made up of 12 amino acids. The V gene lost 4 bases and the J gene lost 4 bases, with 10 bases spanning the gap. The germline CDR1 and CDR2 sequences are DFQATT and SNEGSKA (reference sequence). DNA for the CDR3: TGCAGTGCTAAAGGGCCCAGCTATGGCTACACCTTC. This gives the protein CSAKGPSYGYTF.

This clonotype has at least ten counts. The rearrangement joins TRBV24-1 to TRBJ2-3; a weak D match, TRBD2 (6 bases). Trimming pared 9 bases from V and 3 bases from J, leaving 15 bases between. In germline, CDR1 is KGHDR, CDR2 SFDVKD. CDR3 size: 14 residues. The DNA of the CDR3 is TGTGCCACCTCCCGGAGGGGAAAGACAGATACGCAGTATTTT. Its translation is CATSRRGKTDTQYF.

This clonotype was picked up many times. The genes are TRBV28 and TRBJ2-7; maybe TRBD1 (5 bases). The germline V gene encodes CDR1 MDHEN and CDR2 SYDVKM. The germline V and J ends were trimmed by 6 bases and 4 bases, with 16 bases remaining between them. The CDR3 contains 14 residues. The CDR3, as DNA: TGTGCCAGCAGCTTGCCAGGGCCAGATTACGAGCAGTACTTC. Amino acids: CASSLPGPDYEQYF.

As concerns this clonotype: This may be a read error, as it is one base from a much larger clone. As the CDR3 is not closed by the conserved phenylalanine or tryptophan, this likely results from a read error. The chain carries TRBV27 and TRBJ2-1; 13 bases are a match to TRBD2. This CDR3 region has 15 residues. Germline V lookup: CDR1 MNHEY, CDR2 SMNVEV (reference sequence). V lost 6 bases and J lost 9; bases outside the gene matches: 8. The CDR3 nucleotides are TGTGCCAGCAGCCACGCACTAGCGGGGGGGCGTGAGCAGTTCATC. Residues: CASSHALAGGREQFI.

This clonotype was recorded once. The chain has TRBV12-3 or TRBV12-4 and TRBJ2-3; TRBD1 or TRBD2 may be the D gene (5 bases each). This CDR3 is 17 amino acids long. Trimming shortened V by 6 bases and J by 10 bases, and 29 bases separated the two germline ends. CDR3 sequence reads: CASSSPGTPKITDAQYF. The DNA of the CDR3 is TGTGCCAGCAGCTCACCCGGGACCCCAAAGATCACAGACGCGCAGTATTTT.

The chain uses TRBV12-3 or TRBV12-4 and TRBJ1-2; no definite D call. The CDR3 has 16 residues. V was cut by 3 bases and J by 0 bases, with 14 bases left in between. This CDR3 is CASSFEPPEANYGYTF. The CDR3 DNA sequence: TGTGCCAGCAGTTTTGAGCCGCCTGAGGCTAACTATGGCTACACCTTC.

Turning to this clonotype: A much bigger clone sits one base away, suggesting this may be a read error. The chain links TRBV6-4 to TRBJ2-5; D is perhaps TRBD1 or TRBD2 (5 bases each). The CDR3 is made up of 13 amino acids. Trimming left V 3 bases short and J 11 bases short, with 16 bases between. Looked up from germline, CDR1 is MRHNA and CDR2 is SNTAGT. CDR3 in amino acids: CASSDEGTDEQYF. CDR3 nucleotides: TGTGCCAGCAGTGATGAGGGGACGGATGAGCAGTACTTC.

This clonotype was counted between two and nine times. J is TRBJ1-2 and V is TRBV20-1; the match to TRBD1 covers 7 bases. Unmatched junction bases numbered 11, after V lost 6 bases and J lost 1 base. Germline CDR1 DFQATT, CDR2 SNEGSKA (reference sequence). The CDR3 runs 15 residues. The CDR3 DNA is TGCAGTGCCACCCTAGGGTCAGGGGGTAACTATGGCTACACCTTC. Protein product: CSATLGSGGNYGYTF.

At least ten counts were recorded for this clonotype. The chain carries TRBV7-2 and TRBJ1-2; D is ambiguous. With 3 bases removed from V and 0 bases from J, the gap between germline ends came to 11 bases. CDR3 length: 15 amino acids. Germline CDR1 is SGHTA and CDR2 is FQGNSA. This CDR3 reads CASSFTTIPNYGYTF. The CDR3 DNA reads as TGTGCCAGCAGCTTCACAACCATCCCTAACTATGGCTACACCTTC.

This clonotype was observed a handful of times. The J gene is TRBJ1-1, the V gene TRBV6-6; 7 bases are shared with TRBD1. The CDR3 has 16 residues. Germline V gives CDR1 MNHNY, CDR2 SVGAGI (reference sequence). The ends lost 6 bases at V and 5 bases at J; junction bases unmatched: 15. CDR3 region: CASRTRDSLPRTEAFF. The DNA for the CDR3 is TGTGCCAGCAGAACTCGGGACAGCCTTCCGAGAACTGAAGCTTTCTTT.

This clonotype was detected only a few times. The chain has TRBV11-2 and TRBJ2-2; D gene unclear. The CDR3 has 15 amino acids. Germline CDR1 SGHAT, CDR2 FQNNGV. The V gene lost 0 bases and the J gene lost 5 bases, with 10 bases spanning the gap. The CDR3 reads CASSLEASSTGELFF. The DNA for the CDR3 is TGTGCCAGCAGCTTAGAGGCGTCCTCGACCGGGGAGCTGTTTTTT.

About this clonotype itself: A much larger clone sits a single nucleotide away, making a read error possible. The genes are TRBV2 and TRBJ2-1, with D maybe TRBD2 (5 bases). CDR3 size: 14 residues. Germline V lookup: CDR1 SNHLY, CDR2 FYNNEI. CDR3 residues: CTSSAQRSYNEQFF. In DNA, the CDR3 is TGTACCAGCAGTGCCCAGCGGTCTTACAATGAGCAGTTCTTC.

V usage is TRBV7-9 and J usage is TRBJ1-5, with D tentatively TRBD1 (5 bases). Trimming took off 3 bases at V and 0 bases at J, with 18 bases between the two ends. Germline loops: CDR1 SEHNR, CDR2 FQNEAQ (reference sequence). CDR3 size: 18 residues. The CDR3 nucleotides are TGTGCCAGCAGCTTGGGAGGGGCATCAAGGCATAGCAATCAGCCCCAGCATTTT. This gives the protein CASSLGGASRHSNQPQHF.

V gene TRBV5-1 combines with J gene TRBJ2-1; D possibly corresponds to TRBD2 (5 bases). The CDR3 has 15 amino acids. CDR1 is SGHRS and CDR2 is YFSETQ in the germline V gene. Between the trimmed V and J ends, which lost 5 bases and 4 bases, there was a span of 16 bases. In DNA, the CDR3 is TGCGCCAGCAGTATTGAGGGTGACACGTACAATGAGCAGTTCTTC. Translated, it gives CASSIEGDTYNEQFF. The entire variable domain, with the rest obtained from reference TRBV5-1 and TRBJ2-1, is as follows: KAGVTQTPRYLIKTRGQQVTLSCSPISGHRSVSWYQQTPGQGLQFLFEYFSETQRNKGNFPGRFSGRQFSNSRSEMNVSTLELGDSALYLCASSIEGDTYNEQFFGPGTRLTVL.

The chain combines TRBV14 with TRBJ1-1, with TRBD1 identical over 11 bases. The germline V gene has CDR1 SGHDN and CDR2 FVKESK. The trim removed 4 bases at V and 6 bases at J, leaving 7 bases unmatched. The CDR3 is 15 residues long. The CDR3 region has the DNA TGTGCCAGCAGCCCCCGGACAGGGGGCATCTCTGAAGCTTTCTTT. Its translation: CASSPRTGGISEAFF. Variable domain in full (rest from reference TRBV14 and TRBJ1-1): EAGVTQFPSHSVIEKGQTVTLRCDPISGHDNLYWYRRVMGKEIKFLLHFVKESKQDESGMPNNRFLAERTGGTYSTLKVQPAELEDSGVYFCASSPRTGGISEAFFGQGTRLTVV.

The table lists this clonotype with a few counts. CDR3 protein: CASSGGTSSYNEQFF. DNA of the CDR3: TGTGCCAGCTCTGGCGGGACTAGCTCCTACAATGAGCAGTTCTTC. This sequence joins TRBV2 and TRBJ2-1, with TRBD2 matching over 8 bases. The CDR3 spans 15 residues. V lost 8 bases to trimming and J lost 0 bases; unmatched junction nucleotides: 6. CDR1 and CDR2 (germline): SNHLY, FYNNEI.

CDR3 nucleotide sequence: TGTGCTATCCGACAGGGTAGCGATTACGACCAAGAGACCCAGTACTTC. Translated, it gives CAIRQGSDYDQETQYF. The chain links TRBV10-3 to TRBJ2-5; 7 bases map to TRBD1. Looked up from germline, CDR1 is ENHRY and CDR2 is SYGVKD. The CDR3 is 16 residues long.

Turning to this clonotype: This may be a read error, as it is one base from a much larger clone. V usage is TRBV6-5 and J usage is TRBJ1-2; unclear D gene. Looked up from germline, CDR1 is MNHEY and CDR2 is SVGAGI. The CDR3 loop spans 15 amino acids. The CDR3 bases are TGTGCCAGCAGTCCGACTCCGGGCCAAGGGAATGGCCACACCTTC. Amino acids: CASSPTPGQGNGHTF.

In its sample, this clonotype was seen a few times. CDR3 sequence reads: CASSMGKGGGYEQYF. CDR3 nucleotides: TGCGCCAGCAGCATGGGGAAGGGGGGGGGCTACGAGCAGTACTTC. The chain employs TRBV4-1 and TRBJ2-7; tentative D call: TRBD2 (7 bases). CDR1 and CDR2 (germline): MGHRA, YSYEKL. Deletions cut 5 bases from V and 3 bases from J, with 17 bases between. The CDR3 length is 15 residues.

The sample holds many counts of this clonotype. The chain links TRBV19 to TRBJ2-3, with 11 bases aligning to TRBD1. Trimming removed 5 bases from V and 6 bases from J; junction bases left unmatched: 4. CDR1 and CDR2 (germline): LNHDA, SQIVND (reference sequence). There are 14 residues in the CDR3. The DNA for the CDR3 is TGTGCCAGTAGTCCGGGACAGGGGGTGGATACGCAGTATTTT. Amino acids: CASSPGQGVDTQYF. The whole variable domain, remainder taken from reference TRBV19 and TRBJ2-3, is DGGITQSPKYLFRKEGQNVTLSCEQNLNHDAMYWYRQDPGQGLRLIYYSQIVNDFQKGDIAEGYSVSREKKESFPLTVTSAQKNPTAFYLCASSPGQGVDTQYFGPGTRLTVL.

In its sample, this clonotype was seen a few times. The V and J genes are TRBV20-1 and TRBJ1-5; no clear D. V dropped 4 bases and J dropped 5 bases, with 18 bases sitting between them. This CDR3 has 15 amino acids. CDR1 is DFQATT, CDR2 SNEGSKA, per germline (reference sequence). CDR3: CSANPRSVTDQPQHF. The CDR3 nucleotides are TGCAGTGCTAATCCGAGATCCGTTACCGATCAGCCCCAGCATTTT.

In its sample, this clonotype was seen many times. This sequence joins TRBV30 and TRBJ1-5; D is perhaps TRBD1 (6 bases). The CDR3 spans 13 residues. The V gene lost 1 base and the J gene lost 2 bases, with 6 bases spanning the gap. Germline V lookup: CDR1 GTSNPN, CDR2 SVGIG (reference sequence). The CDR3 nucleotides are TGTGCCTGGAGTGGACAGGGCAATCAGCCCCAGCATTTT. Its translation is CAWSGQGNQPQHF. The variable domain in full, with the rest retrieved from reference TRBV30 and TRBJ1-5, is SQTIHQWPATLVQPVGSPLSLECTVEGTSNPNLYWYRQAAGRGLQLLFYSVGIGQISSEVPQNLSASRPQDRQFILSSKKLLLSDSGFYLCAWSGQGNQPQHFGDGTRLSIL.

At least ten counts were recorded for this clonotype. V usage is TRBV10-2 and J usage is TRBJ2-7, with a possible D match to TRBD1 (5 bases). The length of the CDR3 is 14 residues. CDR1 WSHSY and CDR2 SAAADI come from the germline V gene. The V end was cut by 7 bases, the J end by 3 bases, with 16 bases between. DNA of the CDR3: TGCGCCAGCACGGCCGCAGGGCTCCTCTACGAGCAGTACTTC. Its translation is CASTAAGLLYEQYF.

The V and J genes are TRBV5-1 and TRBJ2-3; no definite D call. The CDR3 loop spans 14 amino acids. The ends were cut back, 0 bases at V and 2 bases at J, with 7 bases in the middle. The germline V gene has CDR1 SGHRS and CDR2 YFSETQ. Written as DNA, the CDR3 is TGCGCCAGCAGCTTGGCCGCCTTCACAGATACGCAGTATTTT. It encodes CASSLAAFTDTQYF. Combining the CDR3 with reference TRBV5-1 and TRBJ2-3 gives the whole variable domain KAGVTQTPRYLIKTRGQQVTLSCSPISGHRSVSWYQQTPGQGLQFLFEYFSETQRNKGNFPGRFSGRQFSNSRSEMNVSTLELGDSALYLCASSLAAFTDTQYFGPGTRLTVL.

The gene calls are TRBV5-6 and TRBJ1-2; unclear D gene. CDR1 is SGHDT, CDR2 YYEEEE, per germline. V dropped 1 base and J dropped 3 bases, with 7 bases sitting between them. The CDR3 covers 13 residues. The DNA for the CDR3 is TGTGCCAGCAGCTTGTGGGCAGACTATGGCTACACCTTC. It codes for CASSLWADYGYTF.

The genes are TRBV7-9 and TRBJ1-5; D call uncertain. The V gene's germline CDR1 is SEHNR and CDR2 FQNEAQ (reference sequence). The CDR3 is 17 residues long. Trimming stripped 4 bases from V and 0 bases from J, with 16 bases between. CDR3 nucleotide sequence: TGTGCCAGCAGCTGGTCCGGTCATGCACTTAGCAATCAGCCCCAGCATTTT. Its protein is CASSWSGHALSNQPQHF.

This clonotype was seen many times. The rearrangement uses TRBV12-3 or TRBV12-4 and TRBJ2-5; no definite D call. V lost 6 bases to trimming and J lost 1 base, with 9 bases between them. This CDR3 is 13 amino acids long. The CDR3 is CASRLQAQETQYF. The CDR3 DNA is TGTGCCAGCAGACTGCAGGCCCAAGAGACCCAGTACTTC.